This entry is about one T cell receptor (beta chain). Its specificity is not known. A junction end diverges from the germline sequence, so it may reflect a read error. RNA transcripts served as the template for amplifying TCR beta CDR3 regions. The primer set for the first-round RT-PCR of the TCR CDR3 was HTBI. Using its own MiXCR run on the multiplex PCR reads, TCRdb lists one record per CDR3 protein. The data show 530,000 or so distinct CDR3 sequences, with 15% to 20% seen just once and around 17% held by the top ten. This sample was included in a study of T cells in Graves' hyperthyroidism and ophthalmopathy. Study outcomes and limitations: The model predicted ophthalmopathy a median roughly 6.3 months before onset.

Lactation, pregnancy, other autoimmune disease or uncontrolled infection excluded patients. Each diagnosis was grounded in clinical symptoms, serum thyroxine and TRAb, thyroid ultrasound, and orbital computed tomography. Around 9.9 ml of fresh peripheral blood supplied the PBMCs. Material for sequencing was blood. The receptor comes from a woman under 30 with Graves' ophthalmopathy.

The CDR3 sequence is CASSVSYSEQFF. CDR3 nucleotide sequence: TGTGCCAGCAGCGTGAGTTACAGTGAGCAGTTCTTC. V gene TRBV13 combines with J gene TRBJ2-1; unclear D gene. CDR3 length: 12 residues. The germline gives CDR1 PRHDT, CDR2 FYEKMQ (reference sequence).